Following are 17 T cell receptor beta chains from one sample sequenced in a study of CD8+ T cells in alopecia areata. Extracted RNA was reverse transcribed into cDNA, the sequencing template. TCRdb keeps only in-frame clones here, not all; method: immunoSEQ multiplex PCR. The record shows more than 250,000 clones for this sample, with no singletons present. Cutaneous lymph nodes were pooled and cells sorted by CD4, CD8alpha, NKG2D, NKG2ACE and more. The sample comprised CD4+ T cells sorted from a lymph node. All receptors come from a C3H/HeJ mouse with alopecia areata. For this strain, the MHC haplotype corresponds to H2-k.

In its sample, this clone was seen many times. Just one base apart from a much larger clone, this may be a read error. All gene names here are mouse names. Sequencing ends 4 residues short of the CDR3 end; the germline J gene provides the rest. At the DNA level, this CDR3 is encoded by other sequences in the same sample as well. This sequence joins TRBV13-3 and TRBJ1-2, with a weak D call TRBD1 (5 bases). Per germline, CDR1 NNHDY and CDR2 SYVADS. This CDR3 has 13 residues. Trimming removed 2 bases from V and 0 bases from J, with 5 bases in between. CDR3 bases read: TGTGCCAGCAGTGAACAGGCAAACTCC. Protein: CASSEQANS. The full-length CDR3 reads as CASSEQANSDYTF.

In the case of this clone: Gene labels here are mouse ones. Read data end 4 residues before the CDR3 end; the end is taken from the germline J gene. This chain connects TRBV31 to TRBJ1-2; D remains unclear. V was pared by 0 bases and J by 1 base, with 6 bases between. CDR3 length: 13 amino acids. Germline V gives CDR1 GKSSPN, CDR2 SITVG. Incomplete CDR3 DNA: TGTGCCTGGAGTCTAATGGGAAACTCC. Protein sequence: CAWSLMGNS. The CDR3 in full is CAWSLMGNSDYTF.

The sample holds many counts of this clone. Germline and genes: mouse. Coverage ceases 4 residues before the CDR3 finishes, and the germline J gene fills in the end. Other nucleotide sequences from this sample produce the same CDR3. The V gene is TRBV1, the J gene TRBJ1-1; maybe TRBD1 (6 bases). Per germline, CDR1 NSQYPW and CDR2 LRSPGD (reference sequence). V dropped 1 base and J dropped 0 bases, with 6 bases sitting between them. The length of the CDR3 is 14 residues. The CDR3 reads CTCSAGQANTEVFF. The sequenced part of the CDR3 DNA is TGCACCTGCAGTGCAGGACAGGCAAACACA. Variable domain in full (rest from reference TRBV1 and TRBJ1-1): VTLLEQNPRWRLVPRGQAVNLRCILKNSQYPWMSWYQQDLQKQLQWLFTLRSPGDKEVKSLPGADYLATRVTDTELRLQVANMSQGRTLYCTCSAGQANTEVFFGKGTRLTVV.

On this clone: A much larger clone lies one base from this, so it may be a read error. Gene labels here are mouse ones. CDR3 DNA (partial): TGTGCCAGCAGTATACTGGGGGCTAGTGCAGAA. This translates into CASSILGASAE. The whole CDR3 is CASSILGASAETLYF. The chain carries TRBV13-3 and TRBJ2-3; 8 nucleotides line up with TRBD2. The read halts 4 residues ahead of the CDR3 end, with the missing end drawn from the germline J gene. Germline V gene data show CDR1 as NNHDY and CDR2 as SYVADS. The CDR3 has 15 amino acids. With V trimmed by 4 bases and J by 0 bases, 4 bases remained unmatched.

As to this clone: Gene names are the mouse ones. CDR3 protein: CASGDVGTGGGYEQYF. The DNA read from the CDR3 is TGTGCCAGCGGTGATGTTGGGACTGGGGGGGGTTAT. The chain recombines TRBV13-2 with TRBJ2-7; 13 positions agree with TRBD2. The read gets to within 4 residues of the CDR3 end, and the germline J gene fills in the rest. CDR1 and CDR2 from the germline V gene are NNHNN and SYGAGS (reference sequence). The CDR3 runs 16 residues.

Remarks on this clone: Here the gene names and germline are mouse. The read stops 4 residues short of the end of the CDR3; the missing end is completed from the germline J gene. This chain connects TRBV5 to TRBJ1-1, with TRBD1 identical over 7 bases. Looked up from germline, CDR1 is LGHNA and CDR2 is YNLKQL (reference sequence). This CDR3 contains 14 residues. V trimming: 1 base; J trimming: 4 bases; junction bases outside the gene matches: 3. CDR3 residues: CASSQGGQSTEVFF. The sequenced CDR3 bases are TGTGCCAGCAGCCAAGGGGGACAGAGCACA.

Turning to this clone: The germline and genes are mouse ones. The CDR3 end falls 4 residues outside the read, so it is completed with the germline J gene. The sample carries other DNA sequences with the same CDR3. The chain employs TRBV13-1 and TRBJ2-5; weak D call: TRBD1 (6 bases). Germline CDR1 reads NSHNY; CDR2 reads SYGAGN. The CDR3 is 12 residues long. The sequenced part of the CDR3 DNA is TGTGCCAGCAGTGGAACAGGGGAC. Protein sequence: CASSGTGD. The entire CDR3 reads CASSGTGDTQYF.

This clone was seen a handful of times. Gene names are mouse gene names. The read gets to within 4 residues of the CDR3 end, and the germline J gene fills in the rest. Other DNA sequences of this sample code for an identical CDR3. The rearrangement links TRBV1 to TRBJ2-1; 9 nucleotides line up with TRBD1. The J segment lost 5 bases and the V segment lost 0 bases, leaving 2 bases of the junction unmatched. The CDR3 runs to 15 residues. CDR1 and CDR2 (germline): NSQYPW, LRSPGD (reference sequence). CDR3 loop: CTCSAEGQGNAEQFF. Incomplete CDR3 DNA: TGCACCTGCAGTGCAGAAGGACAGGGGAATGCT.

This clone was counted between two and nine times. The listed genes are named as in mouse. Coverage ceases 4 residues before the CDR3 finishes, and the germline J gene fills in the end. The rearrangement uses TRBV19 and TRBJ2-1, with TRBD1 matching over 9 bases. The CDR3 totals 16 residues. The germline V gene has CDR1 FNHDT and CDR2 SITEND (reference sequence). V shed 3 bases, J shed 3 bases, and the junction held 7 bases outside the gene matches. The part of the CDR3 DNA that was read is TGTGCCAGCAGTAAACCGGGACAGGGAATCTATGCT. Translated, it gives CASSKPGQGIYA. The CDR3 reads in full as CASSKPGQGIYAEQFF.

This clone has just a few counts. These gene names are mouse names. The read is 4 residues too short to cover the CDR3 end, so that end is filled in from the germline J gene. This sequence joins TRBV13-3 and TRBJ2-5, with D hard to call. Per the germline V gene, CDR1 is NNHDY and CDR2 is SYVADS. Trimming removed 5 bases at V and 0 bases at J, with 7 bases between. The CDR3 extends over 13 amino acids. The part of the CDR3 DNA that was read is TGTGCCAGCAGCCACAGTAACCAAGAC. Translated, it gives CASSHSNQD. The full CDR3 protein is CASSHSNQDTQYF.

In the case of this clone: The genes and germline here are from mouse. Read coverage stops 4 residues before the CDR3 terminus; the germline J gene supplies the remainder. V gene TRBV24 combines with J gene TRBJ1-1, with D perhaps TRBD1 (6 bases). Germline V lookup: CDR1 KGHTA, CDR2 FRNEEI. There are 15 residues in the CDR3. Trimming took off 0 bases at V and 0 bases at J, with 8 bases between the two ends. The sequenced CDR3 bases are TGTGCCAGCAGTCTGTATGGGACACCAAACACA. It yields the protein CASSLYGTPNT. The full CDR3 protein is CASSLYGTPNTEVFF.

This clone has a handful of counts. Mouse germline and gene names are used. The CDR3 is cut off 4 residues early in the read; its end comes from the germline J gene. The chain uses TRBV19 and TRBJ2-2; TRBD1 aligns across 7 bases. V lost 6 bases and J lost 4; bases outside the gene matches: 6. The CDR3 contains 14 residues. In germline, CDR1 is FNHDT, CDR2 SITEND (reference sequence). The chain's CDR3 is CASTTGRGTGQLYF. The part of the CDR3 DNA that was read is TGTGCCAGCACGACAGGGAGGGGCACCGGG.

As to this clone: Gene names are mouse gene names. The read is 4 residues too short to cover the CDR3 end, so that end is filled in from the germline J gene. This rearrangement joins TRBV5 to TRBJ2-5; TRBD1 might be the D (6 bases). In germline, CDR1 is LGHNA, CDR2 YNLKQL (reference sequence). The CDR3 is made up of 15 amino acids. The part of the CDR3 DNA that was read is TGTGCCAGCAGCCAAGGCCGGGACAAAAAAGAC. This sequence encodes CASSQGRDKKD. The entire CDR3 protein reads CASSQGRDKKDTQYF.

Ten or more counts support this clone. These gene names are mouse names. From the germline J gene comes the end of the CDR3, since the read stops 4 residues before it. The chain couples TRBV17 to TRBJ2-1, with TRBD2 identical over 8 bases. The CDR3 has 15 residues. Losses at the gene ends were 6 bases for V and 1 base for J; bases not matched to a gene: 5. Germline values: CDR1 MNHDT, CDR2 YYDKIL. CDR3 DNA, as far as it was read: TGTGCTAGCAGAGCTACTGGGGGAAACTATGCT. It codes for CASRATGGNYA. The entire CDR3 is CASRATGGNYAEQFF.

With regard to this clone: The gene names given are mouse names. The read halts 4 residues ahead of the CDR3 end, with the missing end drawn from the germline J gene. This chain links TRBV19 with TRBJ2-5; 8 nucleotides match TRBD1. V lost 3 bases and J lost 2; bases outside the gene matches: 2. The germline V gene has CDR1 FNHDT and CDR2 SITEND (reference sequence). The CDR3 is made up of 14 amino acids. CDR3 DNA (partial): TGTGCCAGCAGTACGGACAGGGCCCAAGAC. As protein: CASSTDRAQD. The CDR3 as a whole reads CASSTDRAQDTQYF.

This clone showed up just a few times. Gene labels here are mouse ones. The sequenced part of the CDR3 DNA is TGTGCCAGCAGTGATAACCAGGGGGGA. Its protein product is CASSDNQGG. The entire CDR3 reads CASSDNQGGEVFF. This rearrangement joins TRBV13-3 to TRBJ1-1; 7 bases are a match to TRBD1. Read sequence stops 4 residues before the CDR3 end, and the germline J gene provides the missing end. This CDR3 has 13 residues. CDR1 and CDR2 from the germline V gene are NNHDY and SYVADS.

A remark on this clone: Gene labels here are mouse ones. The read ends 4 residues early relative to the CDR3; the germline J gene fills the gap. Distinct nucleotide sequences in the sample also encode this CDR3. The chain is built from TRBV19 and TRBJ2-5; the match to TRBD2 covers 10 bases. This CDR3 has 14 residues. Germline loops: CDR1 FNHDT, CDR2 SITEND (reference sequence). CDR3 DNA, as far as it was read: TGTGCCAGCAGTCCCACTGGGGGGGAAGAC. This codes for CASSPTGGED. The entire CDR3 protein is CASSPTGGEDTQYF.